This TCR beta chain stems from a study of T cell responses to AZD1222 COVID-19 vaccine. Findings and limits, study-wide: Only after the peak T cell response were repertoires sampled. Reportedly, close to half of spike-specific TCRs are directed against unmutated variant regions. Donors were mostly white British, more females; clonal diversity possibly underestimated.

As for this clone: Its matching antigen is unknown.

Profiled with immunoSEQ multiplex PCR; TCRdb holds only in-frame clones, not every one. The table records roughly 90,000 clones, just over 90% of them present only once. CDR3 length: 12 residues. V lost 3 bases to trimming and J lost 4 bases, with 7 bases between them. Sequenced here: peripheral blood, sampled on day 0 of MenACWY control vaccination. The TCR originated in an adult in good health. The V call is TRBV5-3, the J call TRBJ1-1, with D hard to call. TRBV5-3 is an ORF, and what it does is uncertain. The CDR3, as DNA: TGTGCCAGAAGCTCCCGTCGCACTGAAGCTTTCTTT. It codes for CARSSRRTEAFF.